This note documents a single T cell receptor (beta chain) sequence. Its matching antigen is unknown. This sample was included in a study of cytomegalovirus exposure and HLA in healthy donors. This CDR3 contains 15 residues. CDR1 is MRHNA and CDR2 is SNTAGT in the germline V gene. The V gene end was trimmed by 4 bases and the J gene end by 1 base; junction bases not matched to a gene: 7. With 60 Vbeta and 13 Jbeta primers, the PCR was carried out. Here immunoSEQ multiplex PCR was the method, and the copy in TCRdb shows in-frame clones only, minus some. The table includes approximately 150,000 clones, 75% detected once. Study-level results: In a later analysis, CMV-associated beta chains were mostly HLA-associated, it appeared. Accurate predictions that matched the HLA-A and HLA-B alleles of most subjects were reportedly made from TCR beta sequences. CMV antigen specificity was confirmed in vitro for a few CMV-associated chains.

The source material was PBMCs. The rearrangement uses TRBV6-4 and TRBJ2-7, with TRBD1 identical over 7 bases. The TCR comes from a man aged 35-49 years in good health and CMV-seronegative. CDR3: CASSGTGAKSYEQYF. The CDR3 bases are TGTGCCAGCAGTGGCACAGGGGCCAAGTCCTACGAGCAGTACTTC.